The present entry profiles one T cell receptor (beta chain) with its context. Its antigen has not been determined. Nothing much larger sits one base from this clone, and base qualities are not available. These data are taken from a study of blood T cell repertoires in COVID-19 (TCRdb year 2020). Study-wide context: Samples from collaborators originated in the United States, Italy and Spain and spanned both the acute and convalescent phases of COVID-19. Nearly every sample came with metadata listing a de-identified subject ID, COVID-19 status, age in years and sex. The samples were drawn from the first 160 participants of the ongoing ImmuneRACE study and from some 1,300 subjects provided by 6 global collaborators. The repertoires were released in a freely available public database intended as a resource for research on the immune response to SARS-CoV-2. The material from the prospective study consisted of cDNA or gDNA derived from T cells, B-cell-depleted T cells, or PBMCs. The dataset comprised deeply sampled blood TCRbeta repertoires from subjects exposed to, actively infected with, or recovered from COVID-19. Where available, HLA class I and class II types were taken from metadata supplied by the sample provider and were not determined by assay-based typing. Points the paper makes about the study in general: How much clinical and demographic metadata was included differed by source and by participant, and the metadata was provided uncurated.

In the germline V gene, CDR1 corresponds to LGHNA and CDR2 to YSLEER. CDR3 length: 15 amino acids, cysteine to phenylalanine. Just CDR3 DNA is preserved here, 45 bases in frame from base 1. The germline V and J ends show losses of 1 base and 2 bases respectively, and no gene match explains 0 bases of the junction. TCRbeta CDR3 regions were amplified from genomic DNA by means of the immunoSEQ Assay, a bias-controlled multiplex PCR. The study's own analysis went as follows. The number of nucleated cells in each sample was estimated by amplification of reference gene primers within the assay. To quantify the absolute abundance of each unique TCRbeta CDR3 rearrangement, sequence reads were collapsed and filtered. Productive Simpson clonality was computed per sample as the square root of Simpson's diversity index over productive rearrangements. As stored in TCRdb, this immuneACCESS dataset retains in-frame rearrangements with V and J assigned. A fraction of the clones does not appear; measured against another copy, unresolved V genes explain less than half of the discrepancy, and the remainder lacks a known reason. For V, J and clone size, that table is used; D and trimming come from the DNA. This sample holds over 90,000 clones; around 87% were observed only once. Approximately 17% of the sample goes to the ten largest clones.

Whole blood was collected in K2EDTA tubes by collaborating institutions according to the institutions' own protocols. For TCRbeta analysis, collaborators shipped samples in one of three forms: frozen whole blood, isolated PBMCs, or DNA extracted from either of those sample types. The clonotype originates from a human donor in a cohort sampled during active COVID-19. Material: peripheral blood. This receptor chain uses TRBV4-3 and TRBJ2-5, with 11 bases in between that match TRBD2. The DNA reads as follows: TGCGCCAGCAGCCAAGTAGCGGGGGGGCAAGAGACCCAGTACTTC. Its coded protein is CASSQVAGGQETQYF.